This T cell receptor (beta chain) was observed in a study of T-cell reconstitution after alpha-beta-depleted transplantation in children. This clonotype has a count of ten or more. V lost 6 bases, J lost 14 bases, and 24 bases lay in between. The CDR3 loop spans 14 amino acids. Germline V gene data show CDR1 as MNHNS and CDR2 as SASEGT. Unique molecular identifiers were used in preparing the TCRbeta library. TCRdb recomputed calls from the PCR reads with MiXCR, one row per CDR3 protein. The profile shows about 640,000 distinct CDR3 sequences, roughly 15% of them singletons. The sequence was obtained from a human donor who donated a stem cell graft to a child with acute myeloid leukemia. The rearrangement links TRBV6-1 to TRBJ2-3, with D perhaps matching TRBD1 (6 bases). Sample: PBMCs from the stem cell graft donor, taken from the stem cell graft. This CDR3 is CASRKDSGPISWYF. CDR3 DNA: TGTGCCAGCAGGAAGGACAGCGGCCCCATCAGTTGGTATTTT.